This TCR beta chain was observed in a study of blood T cell repertoires in COVID-19. Sequencing used immunoSEQ multiplex PCR; TCRdb keeps in-frame clones, though not all of them. The sample lists 45,000 to 60,000 clones; about 89% were seen once. V was pared by 4 bases and J by 8 bases, with 14 bases between. CDR3 size: 14 residues. Germline V gene data show CDR1 as MNHNY and CDR2 as SVGAGI (reference sequence). The genes are TRBV6-6 and TRBJ1-4; D unclear. This clonotype originated in a man aged 60-69 years with acute or convalescent COVID-19. The sequenced sample consisted of peripheral blood. The CDR3 nucleotides are TGTGCCAGCAGTTCCTCGGACGGGGAAGAAAAACTGTTTTTT. Its protein product is CASSSSDGEEKLFF.